The rows below give T cell receptor beta chains drawn from one sample of a study of shared clonotypes between healthy human individuals. Profiling relied on immunoSEQ multiplex PCR, and the TCRdb table lists in-frame clones only, not all of them. Of approximately 740,000 clones detected, around 93% appear once; the ten largest clones hold more than 20%. Sequenced: naive CD8+ T cells sorted from blood. The receptors stem from a man aged 30-40 years in good health. CDR3s include the opening cysteine and the closing phenylalanine or tryptophan. The order of the fields is CDR3 DNA, CDR3 protein, clone size, J gene, V gene, D gene. D genes are given only for firm matches. The size field is filled for only some rows; it gives once, few, many or a size class.

CDR3 DNA: TGTGCCAGCAGCTTTATCGGGGCCGACGAGCAGTACTTC
CDR3 protein: CASSFIGADEQYF
clone size: NA
J gene: TRBJ2-7
V gene: TRBV5-4
D gene: NA

CDR3 DNA: TGTGCCACCAGCAGCCAGAGTCTCTCTGGAAACACCATATATTTT
CDR3 protein: CATSSQSLSGNTIYF
clone size: NA
J gene: TRBJ1-3
V gene: TRBV15
D gene: NA

CDR3 DNA: TGTGCCAGCAGCTTACCGGACGAAAAACTGTTTTTT
CDR3 protein: CASSLPDEKLFF
clone size: NA
J gene: TRBJ1-4
V gene: TRBV11-2
D gene: NA

CDR3 DNA: TGCGCCAGCAGCTTGGCCACCCGCACCGGGACACACATGAACACTGAAGCTTTCTTT
CDR3 protein: CASSLATRTGTHMNTEAFF
clone size: NA
J gene: TRBJ1-1
V gene: TRBV5-1
D gene: NA

CDR3 DNA: TGTGCCAGTGCTACCCCATCTAACTATGGCTACACCTTC
CDR3 protein: CASATPSNYGYTF
clone size: NA
J gene: TRBJ1-2
V gene: TRBV6-5
D gene: NA

CDR3 DNA: TGTGCCAGCAGCTGGGGGCTTAGAGGCGGCACTGAAGCTTTCTTT
CDR3 protein: CASSWGLRGGTEAFF
clone size: NA
J gene: TRBJ1-1
V gene: TRBV5-8
D gene: NA

CDR3 DNA: TGTGCCAGCAGCGATGACAGCTATAGCAATCAGCCCCAGCATTTT
CDR3 protein: CASSDDSYSNQPQHF
clone size: NA
J gene: TRBJ1-5
V gene: TRBV6-6
D gene: NA

CDR3 DNA: TGTGCCAGCACCGGACAGTCCCTCAACTATGGCTACACCTTC
CDR3 protein: CASTGQSLNYGYTF
clone size: NA
J gene: TRBJ1-2
V gene: TRBV9
D gene: NA

CDR3 DNA: TGTGCCAGCAGCGTAGTTACGGCAGAGCAGTTCTTC
CDR3 protein: CASSVVTAEQFF
clone size: NA
J gene: TRBJ2-1
V gene: TRBV9
D gene: NA

CDR3 DNA: TGTGCCAGCAGTACCATACCCCGGGTGTTCTATGGCTACACCTTC
CDR3 protein: CASSTIPRVFYGYTF
clone size: NA
J gene: TRBJ1-2
V gene: TRBV28
D gene: NA

CDR3 DNA: TGCGCCAGCAGCCAGGATTGGGTAGCGGGAGCCGATGAGCAGTTCTTC
CDR3 protein: CASSQDWVAGADEQFF
clone size: NA
J gene: TRBJ2-1
V gene: TRBV4-1
D gene: TRBD2

CDR3 DNA: TGTGCCAGCAGCGGGGACAGACTCTCCTACAATGAGCAGTTCTTC
CDR3 protein: CASSGDRLSYNEQFF
clone size: once
J gene: TRBJ2-1
V gene: TRBV13
D gene: TRBD1

CDR3 DNA: TGTGCTAGTGCTTCCTCTGAGGCGGGAAGCTCCTACGAGCAGTACTTC
CDR3 protein: CASASSEAGSSYEQYF
clone size: NA
J gene: TRBJ2-7
V gene: TRBV12-5
D gene: NA

CDR3 DNA: TGCGCCAGCAGTGAAGGGCTGGAGGCGAACACCGGGGAGCTGTTTTTT
CDR3 protein: CASSEGLEANTGELFF
clone size: NA
J gene: TRBJ2-2
V gene: TRBV10-2
D gene: NA

CDR3 DNA: TGTGCCAGCAGTTTTGGCGGCCTATCTAGCGAGGGGAAAGTCTTC
CDR3 protein: CASSFGGLSSEGKVF
clone size: NA
J gene: TRBJ2-1
V gene: TRBV27
D gene: NA

CDR3 DNA: TGCAGCGTTGGGACAGGTGGTCTGGGGGGAGTTGGGAGAAACAATGAGCAGTTCTTC
CDR3 protein: CSVGTGGLGGVGRNNEQFF
clone size: NA
J gene: TRBJ2-1
V gene: TRBV29-1
D gene: NA

CDR3 DNA: TGCGCCAGCAGCTTGTATTCCCCGCTCGCAACTAATGAAAAACTGTTTTTT
CDR3 protein: CASSLYSPLATNEKLFF
clone size: NA
J gene: TRBJ1-4
V gene: TRBV5-1
D gene: NA

CDR3 DNA: TGCGCCAGCAGCTCTAGGACTTCTAGCACAGATACGCAGTATTTT
CDR3 protein: CASSSRTSSTDTQYF
clone size: NA
J gene: TRBJ2-3
V gene: TRBV5-1
D gene: NA

CDR3 DNA: TGTGCCAGCTCACCGAGGGTCGGGACTAGCAGGGAGCAGTTCTTC
CDR3 protein: CASSPRVGTSREQFF
clone size: NA
J gene: TRBJ2-1
V gene: TRBV18
D gene: TRBD2

CDR3 DNA: TGTGCCAGCAGCAGCGGACATGCCTACAATGAGCAGTTCTTC
CDR3 protein: CASSSGHAYNEQFF
clone size: NA
J gene: TRBJ2-1
V gene: TRBV7-6
D gene: NA

CDR3 DNA: TGTGCCAGCAGGGGGGACGTACAACTGTTCTTC
CDR3 protein: CASRGDVQLFF
clone size: NA
J gene: TRBJ2-1
V gene: TRBV27
D gene: NA

CDR3 DNA: TGTGCCACCAGCACCGCAGGACAGACCTACGAGCAGTACTTC
CDR3 protein: CATSTAGQTYEQYF
clone size: NA
J gene: TRBJ2-7
V gene: TRBV15
D gene: NA

CDR3 DNA: TGTGCCAGCAGCTTGATTGCGGGAGGGCCCCTTGGGGAGACCCAGTACTTC
CDR3 protein: CASSLIAGGPLGETQYF
clone size: NA
J gene: TRBJ2-5
V gene: TRBV5-5
D gene: TRBD2

CDR3 DNA: TGTGCCAGCAGTTATGGACAGGGGGCTGTTCAGCCCCAGCATTTT
CDR3 protein: CASSYGQGAVQPQHF
clone size: NA
J gene: TRBJ1-5
V gene: TRBV13
D gene: TRBD1

CDR3 DNA: TGTGCCAGCCGGACAGGAAACTCCTACGAGCAGTACTTC
CDR3 protein: CASRTGNSYEQYF
clone size: NA
J gene: TRBJ2-7
V gene: TRBV6-5
D gene: TRBD1

CDR3 DNA: TGTGCCAGCAGCGTAGATAGCGGGAGCTCCTACAATGAGCAGTTCTTC
CDR3 protein: CASSVDSGSSYNEQFF
clone size: few
J gene: TRBJ2-1
V gene: TRBV9
D gene: TRBD2

CDR3 DNA: TGTGCCAGCAGTGAAACGGGACTTAGCTCCTACAATGAGCAGTTCTTC
CDR3 protein: CASSETGLSSYNEQFF
clone size: NA
J gene: TRBJ2-1
V gene: TRBV2
D gene: NA

CDR3 DNA: TGTGCCAGGATGTGGAGGGGGGACTATAGCAATCAGCCCCAGCATTTT
CDR3 protein: CARMWRGDYSNQPQHF
clone size: NA
J gene: TRBJ1-5
V gene: TRBV2
D gene: NA

CDR3 DNA: TGCAGCGTGACTGATGGGTTAAGGAACGAGCAGTACTTC
CDR3 protein: CSVTDGLRNEQYF
clone size: NA
J gene: TRBJ2-7
V gene: TRBV29-1
D gene: NA

CDR3 DNA: TGTGCCAGCAGTTTAGGAACAGGGAGTCGTGACGAGCAGTACTTC
CDR3 protein: CASSLGTGSRDEQYF
clone size: NA
J gene: TRBJ2-7
V gene: TRBV28
D gene: NA